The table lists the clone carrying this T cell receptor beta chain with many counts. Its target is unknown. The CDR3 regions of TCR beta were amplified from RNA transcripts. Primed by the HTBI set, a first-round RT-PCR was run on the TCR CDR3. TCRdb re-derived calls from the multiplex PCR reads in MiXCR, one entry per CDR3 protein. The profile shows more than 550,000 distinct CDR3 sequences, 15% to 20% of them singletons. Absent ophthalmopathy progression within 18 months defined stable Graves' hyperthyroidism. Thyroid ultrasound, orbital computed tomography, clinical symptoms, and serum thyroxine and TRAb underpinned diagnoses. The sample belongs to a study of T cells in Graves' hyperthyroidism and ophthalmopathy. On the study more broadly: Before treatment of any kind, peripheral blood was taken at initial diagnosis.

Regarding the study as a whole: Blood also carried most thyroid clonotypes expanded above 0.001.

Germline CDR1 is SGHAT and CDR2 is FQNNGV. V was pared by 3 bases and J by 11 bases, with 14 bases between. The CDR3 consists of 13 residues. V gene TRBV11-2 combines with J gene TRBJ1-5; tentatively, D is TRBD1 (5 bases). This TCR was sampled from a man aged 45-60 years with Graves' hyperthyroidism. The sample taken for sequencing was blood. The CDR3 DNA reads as TGTGCCAGCAGCTTGAACGGCCCGGGGGCCCAGCATTTT. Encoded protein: CASSLNGPGAQHF.